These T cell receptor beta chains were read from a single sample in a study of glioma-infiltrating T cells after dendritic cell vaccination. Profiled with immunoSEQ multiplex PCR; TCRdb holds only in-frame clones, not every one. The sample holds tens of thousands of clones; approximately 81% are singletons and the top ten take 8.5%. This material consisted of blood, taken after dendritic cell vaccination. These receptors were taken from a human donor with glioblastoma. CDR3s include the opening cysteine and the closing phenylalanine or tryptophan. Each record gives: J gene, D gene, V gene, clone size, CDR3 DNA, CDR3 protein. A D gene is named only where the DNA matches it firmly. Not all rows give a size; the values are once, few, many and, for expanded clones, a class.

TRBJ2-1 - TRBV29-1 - TGCAGCGTTGAAGGTGCGGGGAAGTCCTACAATGAGCAGTTCTTC CSVEGAGKSYNEQFF
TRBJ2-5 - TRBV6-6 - TGTGCCAGCAGCCACGGAAGAGGGATCGGAGAGACCCAGTACTTC CASSHGRGIGETQYF
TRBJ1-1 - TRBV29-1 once TGCAGCGCCCGGGACACTGAAGCTTTCTTT CSARDTEAFF
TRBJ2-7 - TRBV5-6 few TGTGCCAGCAGCTTGGACAGGGTGAACGAGCAGTACTTC CASSLDRVNEQYF
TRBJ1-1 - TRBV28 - TGTGCCAGCAGTTTTATGACAGGCAACACTGAAGCTTTCTTT CASSFMTGNTEAFF
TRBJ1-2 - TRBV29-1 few TGCAGCGTTGAAGATAGGGGATATGGCTACACCTTC CSVEDRGYGYTF
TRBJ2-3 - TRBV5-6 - TGTGCCAGCAGCCTCACAGATACGCAGTATTTT CASSLTDTQYF
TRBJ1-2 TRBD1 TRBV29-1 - TGCAGCCCAGAGTTGGCCGGGACAGACAACAGGGGCTATGGCTACACCTTC CSPELAGTDNRGYGYTF
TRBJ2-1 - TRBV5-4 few TGTGCCGGACGACTAGACTCCTACAATGAGCAGTTCTTC CAGRLDSYNEQFF
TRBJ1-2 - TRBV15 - TGTGCCACCAGCAGCCGGAAGGGGGTGTGGGGCTACACCTTC CATSSRKGVWGYTF
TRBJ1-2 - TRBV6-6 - TGTGCCAGCAGTTACTCGATGTTGGGAGGCTATGGCTACACCTTC CASSYSMLGGYGYTF
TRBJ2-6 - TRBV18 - TGTGCCAGCTCCCCTTCTGGGGCCAACGTCCTGACTTTC CASSPSGANVLTF
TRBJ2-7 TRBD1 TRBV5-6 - TGTGCCAGCAGCTTAATGACAGGGTGGATCGAGCAGTACTTC CASSLMTGWIEQYF
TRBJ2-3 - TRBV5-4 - TGTGCCAGCAGCGCCGGGACATCCCAATCGCAGTATTTT CASSAGTSQSQYF
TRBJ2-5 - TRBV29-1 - TGCAGCGTTGAAGAACACCAGGGAAGGGTCTTTCAAGAGACCCAGTACTTC CSVEEHQGRVFQETQYF
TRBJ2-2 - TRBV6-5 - TGTGCCAGCATAGCGCCCACAGGGACCGGGGAGCTGTTTTTT CASIAPTGTGELFF
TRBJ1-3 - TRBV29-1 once TGCAGCGTTTGGGGGCTTACCGGAAACACCATATATTTT CSVWGLTGNTIYF
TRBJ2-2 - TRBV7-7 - TGTGCCAGCAGCTTATACAGCGGCGAGACCGGGGAGCTGTTTTTT CASSLYSGETGELFF
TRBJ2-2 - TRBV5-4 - TGTGCCAGCAGCCACTGGGAGCCCGGGGAGCTGTTTTTT CASSHWEPGELFF
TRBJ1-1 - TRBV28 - TGTGCCAGCAGTTTAGGGCCAGGCGACAACACTGAAGCTTTCTTT CASSLGPGDNTEAFF
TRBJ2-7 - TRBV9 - TGTGCCAGCAGCCCGGCCGAGCGGGCCACCTACGAGCAGTACTTC CASSPAERATYEQYF
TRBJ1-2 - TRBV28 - TGTGCCAGCAGTCCCCGCGGGGATGGCTACACCTTC CASSPRGDGYTF
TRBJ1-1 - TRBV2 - TGTGCCAGCAGTGATGTTAACAGGAACACTGAAGCTTTCTTT CASSDVNRNTEAFF
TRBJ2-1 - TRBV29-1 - TGCAGCGCCCCCGGGGAACACAATGAGCAGTTCTTC CSAPGEHNEQFF
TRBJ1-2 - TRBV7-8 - TGTGCCAGCAGCTTTTGGGGCAATGGTGGCTACACCTTC CASSFWGNGGYTF
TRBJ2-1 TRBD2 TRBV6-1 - TGTGCCAGCAGTGAGTTTAGCGGGAACTCCTACAATGAGCAGTTCTTC CASSEFSGNSYNEQFF
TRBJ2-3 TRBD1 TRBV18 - TGTGCCAGCTCACCGGGTGGGACAGCTCTAGATACGCAGTATTTT CASSPGGTALDTQYF
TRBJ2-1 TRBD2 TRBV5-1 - TGCGCCAGCAGCACCGAGGGACTAGTTCAGTTCTTC CASSTEGLVQFF
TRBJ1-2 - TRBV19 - TGTGCCAGTACCGCGACAGCGTTCTATGGCTACACCTTC CASTATAFYGYTF
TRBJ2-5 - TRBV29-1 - TGCAGCGTTGTATGGCGGATACAAGAGACCCAGTACTTC CSVVWRIQETQYF
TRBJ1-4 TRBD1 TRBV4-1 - TGCGCCAGCAGCCCGAGGGACAGGGAGGTGGAAAAACTGTTTTTT CASSPRDREVEKLFF
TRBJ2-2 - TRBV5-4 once TGTGCCAGCAGCCGGGGGTTAATGGGGACCGGGGAGCTGTTTTTT CASSRGLMGTGELFF
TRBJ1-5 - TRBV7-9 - TGTGCCAGCAGCTTCGACAGACTCAATCAGCCCCAGCATTTT CASSFDRLNQPQHF